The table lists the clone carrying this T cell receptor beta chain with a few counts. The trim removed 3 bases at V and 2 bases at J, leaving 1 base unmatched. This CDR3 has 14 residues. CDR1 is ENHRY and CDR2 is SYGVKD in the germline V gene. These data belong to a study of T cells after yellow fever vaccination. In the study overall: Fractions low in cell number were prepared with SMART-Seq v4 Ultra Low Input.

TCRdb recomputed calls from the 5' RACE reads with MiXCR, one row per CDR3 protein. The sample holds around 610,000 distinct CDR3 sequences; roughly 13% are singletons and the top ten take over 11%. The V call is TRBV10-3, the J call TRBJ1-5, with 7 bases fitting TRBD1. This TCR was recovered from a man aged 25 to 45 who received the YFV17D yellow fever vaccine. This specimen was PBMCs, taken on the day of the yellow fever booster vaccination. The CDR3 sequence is CAISEGQGNQPQHF. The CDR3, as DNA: TGTGCCATCAGTGAAGGACAGGGCAATCAGCCCCAGCATTTT.